This is a list of T cell receptor beta chains from one sample in a study of CD8+ T cells in alopecia areata. This table comes from immunoSEQ multiplex PCR, and its TCRdb copy is limited to in-frame clones, with some not included. Of about 150,000 clones listed, about 89% were seen once; the top ten hold around 15%. The sample here was CD8+ T cells sorted from blood, taken at week 0. These TCRs come from a human donor with alopecia areata. Each CDR3 is given with its conserved first and last residue. The D gene is left open where the match is weak.

D	V	J	CDR3	DNA
.	TRBV13	TRBJ2-1	CASSLGRDLYNEQFF	TGTGCCAGCAGCTTAGGGCGGGACCTGTACAATGAGCAGTTCTTC
.	TRBV4-2	TRBJ2-3	CASSQALAADTQYF	TGTGCCAGCAGCCAAGCACTAGCCGCAGATACGCAGTATTTT
.	TRBV19	TRBJ1-1	CASSISLGGLTEAFF	TGTGCCAGTAGTATTTCCCTCGGGGGGTTGACTGAAGCTTTCTTT
.	TRBV6-5	TRBJ2-6	CASSYGTRSGVLTF	TGTGCCAGCAGTTACGGGACTCGCTCCGGCGTCCTGACTTTC
TRBD1	TRBV5-1	TRBJ2-7	CASSPGQGAGEQYF	TGCGCCAGCAGCCCAGGACAGGGGGCTGGTGAGCAGTACTTC
.	TRBV13	TRBJ2-7	CASSTDGSYEQYF	TGTGCCAGCAGCACGGACGGATCCTACGAGCAGTACTTC
.	TRBV7-9	TRBJ2-7	CASSRLDSYEQYF	TGTGCCAGCAGCCGACTGGACAGTTACGAGCAGTACTTC
.	TRBV2	TRBJ2-2	CASSEAYTGELFF	TGTGCCAGCAGTGAAGCTTACACCGGGGAGCTGTTTTTT
TRBD1	TRBV5-6	TRBJ2-7	CASSFGTGGAFEQYF	TGTGCCAGCAGCTTTGGGACAGGGGGTGCCTTCGAGCAGTACTTC
.	TRBV11-1	TRBJ2-2	CASSLTRGNTGELFF	TGTGCCAGCAGCCTGACTAGGGGAAACACCGGGGAGCTGTTTTTT